Listed here are 30 T cell receptor beta chains from one sample, sequenced in a study of T-cell reconstitution after alpha-beta-depleted transplantation in children. Researchers prepared the TCRbeta library using unique molecular identifiers, the study reports. TCRdb reprocessed the PCR reads via MiXCR and lists one record per CDR3 protein. The top ten clones hold under 1.2% of a sample with 600,000 to 700,000 distinct CDR3 sequences, over 15% of them seen once. Specimen: PBMCs from the stem cell graft donor, collected from the stem cell graft. The receptors were gathered from a human donor who donated a stem cell graft to a child with acute myeloid leukemia.

The sample holds many counts of this clonotype. V is TRBV11-2 and J is TRBJ2-1, with D maybe TRBD2 (5 bases). The V end lost 0 bases, the J end lost 7 bases, and 19 bases lay between the germline ends. Germline V gene sequence: CDR1 SGHAT, CDR2 FQNNGV. The length of the CDR3 is 17 residues. CDR3 in DNA: TGTGCCAGCAGCTTAGATCGGGCTAGCAACCTTAAAAATGAGCAGTTCTTC. Translated, it gives CASSLDRASNLKNEQFF.

This chain joins TRBV4-2 and TRBJ2-2; D might be TRBD1 or TRBD2, each matching 5 bases. The ends were cut back, 1 base at V and 4 bases at J, with 7 bases in the middle. Germline CDR1 is LGHNA and CDR2 is YNFKEQ. The length of the CDR3 is 14 residues. The DNA of the CDR3 is TGTGCCAGCAGCCAAGTGGGACCCACCGGGGAGCTGTTTTTT. Protein sequence: CASSQVGPTGELFF.

This rearrangement joins TRBV7-2 to TRBJ2-1; the D call may be TRBD1 or TRBD2 (6 bases each). V shed 5 bases and J shed 15 bases, with 17 bases lying between them. CDR1 and CDR2 (germline): SGHTA, FQGNSA. The CDR3 is 12 residues long. In DNA, the CDR3 is TGTGCCAGCAGCCTGCTCCGGGGGCGGCCGTTCTTC. Protein: CASSLLRGRPFF.

The CDR3 loop is CASLRASGGYAGELFF. DNA for the CDR3: TGTGCCAGTTTAAGGGCTAGCGGGGGGTATGCCGGGGAGCTGTTTTTT. This chain joins TRBV12-3 or TRBV12-4 and TRBJ2-2, with 11 bases lining up with TRBD2. This CDR3 contains 16 residues. The junction had 12 bases not matched to a gene; V was cut back by 9 bases and J by 6 bases.

This clonotype was seen many times. The genes are TRBV20-1 and TRBJ1-1; D is unclear. The CDR3 is 13 residues long. V was cut by 3 bases and J by 2 bases, with 10 bases left in between. The V gene's germline CDR1 is DFQATT and CDR2 SNEGSKA (reference sequence). The CDR3, as DNA: TGCAGTGCTAGTCTCCTCGGTAACACTGAAGCTTTCTTT. Amino acids: CSASLLGNTEAFF.

Regarding this clonotype: A much larger clone differs by one base, so this may be a read error. The chain carries TRBV4-3 and TRBJ2-1; 8 positions match TRBD1. This CDR3 is 16 amino acids long. CDR1 LGHNA and CDR2 YSLEER come from the germline V gene. The DNA of the CDR3 is TGCGCCAGCGGCCAAGATCTTTCTGGACAGGGCAATGAGCAGTTCTTC. This translates into CASGQDLSGQGNEQFF.

This clonotype was seen ten or more times. V usage is TRBV15 and J usage is TRBJ2-1, with 7 bases identical to TRBD2. Germline V gene data show CDR1 as LNHNV and CDR2 as YYDKDF (reference sequence). CDR3 length equals 15 residues. Losses at the gene ends were 0 bases for V and 4 bases for J; bases not matched to a gene: 3. The chain's CDR3 is CATSRDGGSYNEQFF. The CDR3 DNA follows: TGTGCCACCAGCAGAGACGGGGGGTCATACAATGAGCAGTTCTTC. Full variable domain (outside the CDR3, taken from reference TRBV15 and TRBJ2-1): DAMVIQNPRYQVTQFGKPVTLSCSQTLNHNVMYWYQQKSSQAPKLLFHYYDKDFNNEADTPDNFQSRRPNTSFCFLDIRSPGLGDTAMYLCATSRDGGSYNEQFFGPGTRLTVL.

Comments on this clonotype: Its ends do not fully match the called genes, so a read error is possible. The chain combines TRBV20-1 with TRBJ1-4; no clear D gene. Germline V gives CDR1 DFQATT, CDR2 SNEGSKA (reference sequence). The CDR3 contains 13 residues. The CDR3 loop is CRARGSVNEKLFF. CDR3 DNA: TGCAGGGCTAGAGGTTCCGTCAATGAAAAACTGTTTTTT.

The V and J genes are TRBV5-1 and TRBJ1-1; possible D gene TRBD1, 6 bases. This CDR3 region has 14 residues. Germline values: CDR1 SGHRS, CDR2 YFSETQ. With 4 bases removed from V and 4 bases from J, the gap between germline ends came to 14 bases. As DNA, the CDR3 is TGCGCCAGCAGCCTCTTCGACAGGAGCACTGAAGCTTTCTTT. It codes for CASSLFDRSTEAFF.

The V gene is TRBV11-2, the J gene TRBJ2-3; D is perhaps TRBD2 (5 bases). The V gene's germline CDR1 is SGHAT and CDR2 FQNNGV. Trimming removed 0 bases from V and 2 bases from J, with 9 bases in between. This CDR3 region has 15 residues. This CDR3 reads CASSLEGLFTDTQYF. In nucleotides, the CDR3 is TGTGCCAGCAGCTTAGAAGGACTTTTCACAGATACGCAGTATTTT.

This chain joins TRBV4-3 and TRBJ1-2; 7 bases map to TRBD1. Germline CDR1 LGHNA, CDR2 YSLEER. The V and J ends lost 0 bases and 4 bases, in that order; junction bases with no gene match: 2. The CDR3 is 14 residues long. CDR3 in DNA: TGCGCCAGCAGCCAAGATGGGACAGTCTATGGCTACACCTTC. Amino acid sequence: CASSQDGTVYGYTF.

This clonotype appeared a few times. The chain uses TRBV7-2 and TRBJ2-3, with D tentatively TRBD2 (5 bases). The CDR3 consists of 14 residues. Germline V gives CDR1 SGHTA, CDR2 FQGNSA. V was clipped by 3 bases and J by 3 bases, with 10 bases between them. The CDR3 reads CASSFLALTDTQYF. As DNA, the CDR3 is TGTGCCAGCAGCTTCTTAGCGTTAACAGATACGCAGTATTTT.

The chain links TRBV10-3 to TRBJ2-5; D is possibly TRBD2 (6 bases). CDR1 and CDR2 from the germline V gene are ENHRY and SYGVKD. The CDR3 spans 16 residues. V lost 0 bases, J lost 0 bases, and 11 bases lay in between. The CDR3 region has the DNA TGTGCCATCAGTGAGTCACCCGGGACTCACCAAGAGACCCAGTACTTC. Residues: CAISESPGTHQETQYF.

In this sample, this clonotype turned up many times. The J gene is TRBJ1-4, the V gene TRBV7-2; D gene uncertain. V was cut by 5 bases and J by 0 bases, with 10 bases left in between. The germline V gene has CDR1 SGHTA and CDR2 FQGNSA. This CDR3 has 15 residues. The CDR3, as DNA: TGTGCCAGCAGCCCCCAGATGGCAACTAATGAAAAACTGTTTTTT. Protein: CASSPQMATNEKLFF.

The chain links TRBV5-6 to TRBJ2-1; TRBD2 agrees at 7 bases. This CDR3 has 16 residues. J lost 10 bases, V lost 8 bases, and 21 bases had no gene match. Looked up from germline, CDR1 is SGHDT and CDR2 is YYEEEE. CDR3 DNA: TGTGCCAGGGGCCCCGGGAGGCTACCTAGGCCCCAAGAGCAGTTCTTC. This gives the protein CARGPGRLPRPQEQFF.

This chain joins TRBV14 and TRBJ1-1; D unclear. Germline loops: CDR1 SGHDN, CDR2 FVKESK. The CDR3 totals 14 residues. V was cut by 1 base and J by 5 bases, with 11 bases left in between. CDR3 bases: TGTGCCAGCAGCCAAGGTCGCCGGTGGACTGAAGCTTTCTTT. Translated, it gives CASSQGRRWTEAFF.

Remarks on this clonotype: A much larger clone differs by one base, so this may be a read error. The rearrangement joins TRBV20-1 to TRBJ1-2; 9 bases align to TRBD1. CDR3 length: 16 residues. Germline V gives CDR1 DFQATT, CDR2 SNEGSKA (reference sequence). With V trimmed by 0 bases and J by 7 bases, 12 bases remained unmatched. CDR3 bases: TGCAGTGCTAGAGACCGGGTACAGGGGGCTTGGGTTGGCTACACCTTC. Translating gives CSARDRVQGAWVGYTF.

V and J are TRBV28 and TRBJ2-4, with D tentatively TRBD1 (6 bases). Germline lookup yields CDR1 MDHEN and CDR2 SYDVKM. Trimming pared 4 bases from V and 2 bases from J, leaving 15 bases between. This CDR3 region has 16 residues. This CDR3 reads CASSSGQSWTKNIQYF. The CDR3 bases are TGTGCCAGCAGTTCCGGACAGAGCTGGACCAAAAACATTCAGTACTTC.

This clonotype was observed many times. The chain combines TRBV12-3 or TRBV12-4 with TRBJ1-1; no firm D call. The ends were cut back, 1 base at V and 4 bases at J, with 13 bases in the middle. CDR3 length: 15 residues. CDR3 residues: CASSLVATKGTEAFF. The CDR3 region has the DNA TGTGCCAGCAGTTTAGTTGCGACGAAAGGCACTGAAGCTTTCTTT.

This clonotype appeared a few times. The chain employs TRBV4-1 and TRBJ1-5; tentative D call: TRBD1 (5 bases). Trimming cost V 0 bases and J 2 bases, with 8 bases left between them. This CDR3 spans 15 amino acids. Germline loops: CDR1 MGHRA, CDR2 YSYEKL. In DNA, the CDR3 is TGCGCCAGCAGCCAAGAGGGAGGGGGCAATCAGCCCCAGCATTTT. This codes for CASSQEGGGNQPQHF.

This clonotype was counted many times. This sequence joins TRBV20-1 and TRBJ1-1; D gene ambiguous. This CDR3 contains 14 residues. Germline CDR1 is DFQATT and CDR2 is SNEGSKA (reference sequence). V lost 0 bases and J lost 4, with 12 bases in between. The CDR3 sequence: CSARDPVFITEAFF. The CDR3 DNA reads TGCAGTGCTAGAGATCCAGTTTTTATCACTGAAGCTTTCTTT.

This rearrangement joins TRBV7-7 to TRBJ2-1; 9 positions agree with TRBD2. With V trimmed by 0 bases and J by 9 bases, 3 bases remained unmatched. CDR1 and CDR2 from the germline V gene are SSHAT and FNYEAQ (reference sequence). The CDR3 has 14 amino acids. The CDR3 region has the DNA TGTGCCAGCAGCTTAGCTAGCGGGGGAGGTGAGCAGTTCTTC. It yields the protein CASSLASGGGEQFF.

In its sample, this clonotype was seen many times. The chain carries TRBV20-1 and TRBJ2-3, with D possibly being TRBD1 or TRBD2 (5 bases each). The ends were cut back, 0 bases at V and 2 bases at J, with 21 bases in the middle. The CDR3 is 18 residues long. Germline loops: CDR1 DFQATT, CDR2 SNEGSKA (reference sequence). The CDR3 nucleotides read TGCAGTGCTAGAGATGTATCAGGGACCTCTATATTCACAGATACGCAGTATTTT. Its protein product is CSARDVSGTSIFTDTQYF.

This sequence joins TRBV27 and TRBJ1-5; 10 bases are a match to TRBD1. The germline gives CDR1 MNHEY, CDR2 SMNVEV (reference sequence). After removal of 7 bases from V and 6 bases from J, the junction contained 6 bases not matched to a gene. The CDR3 is made up of 14 amino acids. The CDR3 is CASKTTGGFQPQHF. Written as DNA, the CDR3 is TGTGCCAGCAAAACGACAGGGGGCTTTCAGCCCCAGCATTTT.

The V call is TRBV5-1, the J call TRBJ2-7; 7 bases agree with TRBD1. The CDR3 totals 13 residues. Germline-derived CDR1 and CDR2 are SGHRS and YFSETQ. Germline trimming cut 5 bases from V and 3 bases from J; bases unmatched to any gene: 5. In nucleotides, the CDR3 is TGCGCCAGCAGGTCAACAGGGGTCTACGAGCAGTACTTC. It yields the protein CASRSTGVYEQYF.

This clonotype was seen ten or more times. This sequence joins TRBV4-3 and TRBJ1-4, with D possibly TRBD1 on 6 matching bases. CDR3 length: 14 residues. CDR1 and CDR2 from the germline V gene are LGHNA and YSLEER. Trimming pared 1 base from V and 7 bases from J, leaving 10 bases between. The CDR3 sequence is CASSQVGGGEKLFF. As DNA, the CDR3 is TGCGCCAGCAGCCAAGTAGGGGGTGGTGAAAAACTGTTTTTT.

This sequence joins TRBV29-1 and TRBJ2-3; TRBD1 is a possible D gene (6 bases). Germline loops: CDR1 SQVTM, CDR2 ANQGSEA. This CDR3 contains 13 residues. Deletions cut 7 bases from V and 6 bases from J, with 17 bases between. The CDR3 here is CSGQGGSSDTQYF. The CDR3, as DNA: TGCAGCGGCCAAGGGGGATCCTCGGATACGCAGTATTTT.

This clonotype was picked up many times. The J gene is TRBJ2-7, the V gene TRBV27; 10 nucleotides line up with TRBD1. CDR3 size: 16 residues. Trimming cost V 2 bases and J 3 bases; bases outside gene matches: 7. Germline CDR1 MNHEY, CDR2 SMNVEV (reference sequence). The CDR3 loop reads CASSLKRTGGGYEQYF. As DNA, the CDR3 is TGTGCCAGCAGTTTAAAGCGGACAGGGGGGGGCTACGAGCAGTACTTC.

This clonotype was recorded many times. The V gene is TRBV20-1, the J gene TRBJ2-5, with TRBD1 identical over 7 bases. The CDR3 is made up of 15 amino acids. J lost 2 bases, V lost 4 bases, and 10 bases had no gene match. CDR1 is DFQATT, CDR2 SNEGSKA, per germline (reference sequence). CDR3 in amino acids: CSAKRPTGQQETQYF. The CDR3 nucleotides read TGCAGTGCTAAACGCCCCACGGGACAGCAAGAGACCCAGTACTTC.

This clonotype was seen ten or more times. The genes are TRBV20-1 and TRBJ1-6; D is unclear. Germline CDR1 DFQATT, CDR2 SNEGSKA (reference sequence). The V end lost 5 bases, the J end lost 9 bases, and 17 bases lay between the germline ends. This CDR3 region has 14 residues. CDR3 amino acids: CSAPYRDGGSPLHF. The CDR3 bases are TGCAGTGCTCCGTATAGGGATGGAGGTTCACCCCTCCACTTT.